A single sample is the source of the 20 T cell receptor beta chains below, sequenced in a study of control samples from healthy donors and cancer patients. The data were produced by immunoSEQ multiplex PCR, yet TCRdb's version contains in-frame clones alone and is incomplete. The sample has fewer than 200,000 clones, approximately 92% seen once. Sequenced input: blood. The receptor set was obtained from a young man in good health.

The rearrangement uses TRBV9 and TRBJ2-1; TRBD2 matches 12 bases. Germline values: CDR1 SGDLS, CDR2 YYNGEE. The CDR3 spans 17 residues. After removal of 4 bases from V and 7 bases from J, the junction contained 12 bases not matched to a gene. This CDR3 is CASSLSLAGGPLNEQFF. The CDR3 DNA follows: TGTGCCAGCAGCCTTTCCCTAGCGGGGGGGCCGTTAAATGAGCAGTTCTTC.

The rearrangement links TRBV6-5 to TRBJ1-1, with D unresolved. The V end was cut by 9 bases, the J end by 7 bases, with 12 bases between. CDR1 is MNHEY and CDR2 is SVGAGI in the germline V gene. The CDR3 runs to 11 residues. The CDR3, as DNA: TGTGCCAGTTCCCGAGGCCATGAAGCTTTCTTT. It encodes CASSRGHEAFF.

This chain links TRBV3-1 (or the pseudogene TRBV3-2) with TRBJ2-2; possibly TRBD1 or TRBD2 for D (5 bases each). Trimming pared 4 bases from V and 7 bases from J, leaving 13 bases between. This CDR3 has 14 amino acids. Germline V lookup: CDR1 LGHDT, CDR2 YNNKEL (reference sequence). DNA for the CDR3: TGTGCCAGCAGCCTCGGGACCCTTGGCGGGGAGCTGTTTTTT. This translates into CASSLGTLGGELFF.

The gene calls are TRBV28 and TRBJ1-6; D not certain. The CDR3 is made up of 15 amino acids. Germline-derived CDR1 and CDR2 are MDHEN and SYDVKM. Trimming pared 5 bases from V and 3 bases from J, leaving 11 bases between. The CDR3 protein is CASSSRRNYNSPLHF. CDR3 in DNA: TGTGCCAGCAGTAGTAGAAGGAACTATAATTCACCCCTCCACTTT.

V and J are TRBV7-9 and TRBJ1-6; a weak D match, TRBD1 (6 bases). Between the trimmed V and J ends, which lost 1 base and 1 base, there was a span of 14 bases. The CDR3 covers 18 residues. Germline CDR1 SEHNR, CDR2 FQNEAQ (reference sequence). The CDR3 region has the DNA TGTGCCAGCAGCTTAGTACAGGGTCGGGGATCCTATAATTCACCCCTCCACTTT. This sequence encodes CASSLVQGRGSYNSPLHF.

The chain combines TRBV19 with TRBJ1-4, with 9 bases matching TRBD1. Germline CDR1 is LNHDA and CDR2 is SQIVND (reference sequence). The CDR3 spans 14 residues. Losses at the gene ends were 7 bases for V and 6 bases for J; bases not matched to a gene: 6. For the CDR3, the DNA is TGTGCCAGTATGAGGACAGGGGCTGATGAAAAACTGTTTTTT. Its translation is CASMRTGADEKLFF.

This CDR3 reads CASSPGGAPIGSKNIQYF. The CDR3 DNA reads TGTGCCAGCAGTCCGGGCGGGGCCCCGATAGGGTCCAAAAACATTCAGTACTTC. This chain joins TRBV7-3 and TRBJ2-4; perhaps TRBD2 as D (6 bases). The length of the CDR3 is 18 residues. Per germline, CDR1 SGHTA and CDR2 FQGTGA. With 6 bases removed from V and 2 bases from J, the gap between germline ends came to 23 bases.

J is TRBJ1-3 and V is TRBV9; D gene uncertain. Trimming stripped 4 bases from V and 0 bases from J, with 8 bases between. The CDR3 length is 14 residues. The V gene's germline CDR1 is SGDLS and CDR2 YYNGEE. The CDR3 DNA follows: TGTGCCAGCAGCCCCCAGAGCTCTGGAAACACCATATATTTT. It specifies CASSPQSSGNTIYF.

The V and J genes are TRBV27 and TRBJ2-2; D unclear. Germline CDR1 is MNHEY and CDR2 is SMNVEV (reference sequence). The germline V and J ends were trimmed by 2 bases and 1 base, with 5 bases remaining between them. The CDR3 contains 14 residues. Written as DNA, the CDR3 is TGTGCCAGCAGTTTAGGGAAGAACACCGGGGAGCTGTTTTTT. It specifies CASSLGKNTGELFF.

The V call is TRBV25-1, the J call TRBJ2-1; 7 bases are a match to TRBD2. Germline V gene sequence: CDR1 MGHDK, CDR2 SYGVNS. This CDR3 comprises 14 residues. After removal of 4 bases from V and 5 bases from J, the junction contained 5 bases not matched to a gene. The CDR3 bases are TGTGCCAGCAGTGTAGCCAGCGGGAACAATGAGCAGTTCTTC. Amino acids: CASSVASGNNEQFF.

The V and J genes are TRBV6-5 and TRBJ2-7; 14 nucleotides align to TRBD2. Per the germline V gene, CDR1 is MNHEY and CDR2 is SVGAGI. With 6 bases clipped from V and 6 bases from J, the junction kept 4 bases outside the gene matches. The CDR3 totals 14 residues. DNA of the CDR3: TGTGCCAGCAGCCGGACTAGCGGGGGGTCCGAGCAGTACTTC. Amino acids: CASSRTSGGSEQYF.

The V call is TRBV2, the J call TRBJ2-7, with 7 bases fitting TRBD1. The V gene's germline CDR1 is SNHLY and CDR2 FYNNEI. The length of the CDR3 is 12 residues. V gave up 10 bases and J gave up 3 bases; unmatched junction bases: 6. CDR3 sequence reads: CAIQDRYYEQYF. The CDR3 DNA is TGTGCCATACAGGACAGGTACTACGAGCAGTACTTC.

The rearrangement links TRBV18 to TRBJ1-1; D is unresolved. Trimming took off 3 bases at V and 1 base at J, with 12 bases between the two ends. Germline CDR1 is KGHSH and CDR2 is LQKENI. The CDR3 is made up of 15 amino acids. The CDR3 DNA is TGTGCCAGCTCACCCCCGGGAAGTTGGAACACTGAAGCTTTCTTT. This codes for CASSPPGSWNTEAFF.

The count of this clone is one. Other nucleotide sequences from this sample produce the same CDR3. This rearrangement joins TRBV29-1 to TRBJ2-1; TRBD2 matches at 14 bases. With 5 bases clipped from V and 4 bases from J, the junction kept 4 bases outside the gene matches. The CDR3 spans 15 residues. CDR1 and CDR2 from the germline V gene are SQVTM and ANQGSEA. Here the CDR3 reads CSVPGLAGGYNEQFF. CDR3 coding DNA: TGCAGCGTTCCTGGACTAGCGGGGGGTTACAATGAGCAGTTCTTC.

The chain recombines TRBV28 with TRBJ2-1; D is undetermined. V lost 6 bases, J lost 5 bases, and 17 bases lay in between. In germline, CDR1 is MDHEN, CDR2 SYDVKM. This CDR3 comprises 15 residues. Written as DNA, the CDR3 is TGTGCCAGCAGGTCCCAGGAAGACTTGAACAATGAGCAGTTCTTC. This gives the protein CASRSQEDLNNEQFF. Complete variable domain (other parts from reference TRBV28 and TRBJ2-1): DVKVTQSSRYLVKRTGEKVFLECVQDMDHENMFWYRQDPGLGLRLIYFSYDVKMKEKGDIPEGYSVSREKKERFSLILESASTNQTSMYLCASRSQEDLNNEQFFGPGTRLTVL.

This clone was picked up one time. This rearrangement joins TRBV10-3 to TRBJ1-5, with TRBD1 matching 8 bases. The CDR3 is 14 amino acids. V shed 8 bases and J 6 bases; nucleotides not matched to a gene: 9. Germline V CDR1 and CDR2: ENHRY, SYGVKD. The CDR3 DNA reads as TGTGCCATCTCCCCCCAGGACAGGGCTCAGCCCCAGCATTTT. Residues: CAISPQDRAQPQHF.

The chain employs TRBV6-2 or TRBV6-3 and TRBJ2-7, with 12 bases identical to TRBD2. The CDR3 has 15 amino acids. The germline gives CDR1 MNHEY, CDR2 SVGEGT. The V gene end was trimmed by 4 bases and the J gene end by 8 bases; junction bases not matched to a gene: 9. CDR3 amino acids: CASSSPTTSGGQQYF. In DNA, the CDR3 is TGTGCCAGCAGTTCGCCGACGACTAGCGGGGGACAGCAGTACTTC.

The gene calls are TRBV10-3 and TRBJ1-2, with D unresolved. The CDR3 is made up of 15 amino acids. V shed 3 bases and J shed 8 bases, with 19 bases lying between them. Germline V gene data show CDR1 as ENHRY and CDR2 as SYGVKD. The CDR3 reads CAISDSRQTRPGYTF. The CDR3, as DNA: TGTGCCATCAGTGATAGTAGGCAGACTAGACCGGGCTACACCTTC.

The rearrangement links TRBV2 to TRBJ2-5; 9 nucleotides align to TRBD2. CDR1 is SNHLY and CDR2 is FYNNEI in the germline V gene. The length of the CDR3 is 16 residues. Trimming removed 4 bases from V and 4 bases from J; junction bases left unmatched: 10. CDR3 residues: CASSGPGGGALETQYF. In DNA, the CDR3 is TGTGCCAGCAGTGGTCCCGGCGGGGGGGCCTTAGAGACCCAGTACTTC.

The rearrangement joins TRBV18 to TRBJ2-1; D ambiguous. Between the trimmed V and J ends, which lost 6 bases and 0 bases, there was a span of 12 bases. CDR3 length: 15 amino acids. In germline, CDR1 is KGHSH, CDR2 LQKENI. As DNA, the CDR3 is TGTGCCAGCTCGCCATTAAGTAGCTCCTACAATGAGCAGTTCTTC. Its protein product is CASSPLSSSYNEQFF. The entire variable domain, with the rest obtained from reference TRBV18 and TRBJ2-1, is as follows: NAGVMQNPRHLVRRRGQEARLRCSPMKGHSHVYWYRQLPEEGLKFMVYLQKENIIDESGMPKERFSAEFPKEGPSILRIQQVVRGDSAAYFCASSPLSSSYNEQFFGPGTRLTVL.